This TCR beta chain comes out of a study of cytomegalovirus exposure and HLA in healthy donors. On the study more broadly: Findings of an earlier analysis included about 100 million unique TCR beta sequences from around 180 million T cells. Overall study findings and caveats: A few chains linked to CMV were shown in vitro to be specific for CMV antigens. Follow-up analysis later connected one missense variant in DCLRE1C with trimming of TCR beta V- and J-genes.

A note on this clone: As yet, its antigen is unknown.

The PCR employed 60 Vbeta primers together with 13 Jbeta primers. Measured with immunoSEQ multiplex PCR; TCRdb has only the in-frame clones, and not every one. This table has some 210,000 clones, over 75% appearing once. With V trimmed by 2 bases and J by 5 bases, 4 bases remained unmatched. The germline CDR1 and CDR2 sequences are SGHTA and FQGNSA. The CDR3 is 15 residues long. The chain combines TRBV7-2 with TRBJ1-4; 8 positions match TRBD1. This sequence originates from a woman aged 45 to 65 in good health and CMV-seropositive. The sample comprised PBMCs. The CDR3 coding sequence is TGTGCCAGCAGCTTAACCGGGACAGGAAATGAAAAACTGTTTTTT. Encoded protein: CASSLTGTGNEKLFF.